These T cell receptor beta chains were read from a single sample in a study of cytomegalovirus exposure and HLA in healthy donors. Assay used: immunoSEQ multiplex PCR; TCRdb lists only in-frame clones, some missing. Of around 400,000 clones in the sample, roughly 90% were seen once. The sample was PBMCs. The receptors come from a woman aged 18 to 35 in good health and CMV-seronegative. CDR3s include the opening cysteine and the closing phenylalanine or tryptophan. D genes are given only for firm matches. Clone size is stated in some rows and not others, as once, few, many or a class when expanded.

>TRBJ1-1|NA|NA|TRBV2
CASDDSGTTNTEAFF
TGTGCCAGCGACGACAGTGGTACGACGAACACTGAAGCTTTCTTT
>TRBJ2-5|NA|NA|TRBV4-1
CASSQRDGGRETQYF
TGCGCCAGCAGCCAAAGGGACGGGGGAAGGGAGACCCAGTACTTC
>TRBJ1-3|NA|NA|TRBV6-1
CASSDQGTKGNTIYF
TGTGCCAGCAGTGATCAGGGGACGAAAGGAAACACCATATATTTT
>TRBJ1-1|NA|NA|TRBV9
CASSPGGGGTEAFF
TGTGCCAGCAGCCCGGGGGGAGGGGGCACTGAAGCTTTCTTT
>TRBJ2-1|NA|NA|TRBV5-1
CASSVDRNEQFF
TGCGCCAGCAGCGTCGACAGGAATGAGCAGTTCTTC
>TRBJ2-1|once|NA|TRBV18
CASSPPASGGNEQFF
TGTGCCAGCTCACCACCGGCGTCAGGGGGGAATGAGCAGTTCTTC
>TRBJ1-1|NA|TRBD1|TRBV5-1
CASRPKTGEVNTEAFF
TGCGCCAGCAGACCCAAGACAGGGGAGGTGAACACTGAAGCTTTCTTT
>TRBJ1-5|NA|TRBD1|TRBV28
CASRYDRGLNGQPQHF
TGTGCCAGCAGATATGACAGGGGGCTGAATGGTCAGCCCCAGCATTTT
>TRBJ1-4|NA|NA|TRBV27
CASSSLPPEGEKLFF
TGTGCCAGCAGTTCCCTCCCACCTGAGGGTGAAAAACTGTTTTTT
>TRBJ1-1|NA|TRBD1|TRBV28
CASRGTENTEAFF
TGTGCCAGCAGAGGGACAGAGAACACTGAAGCTTTCTTT
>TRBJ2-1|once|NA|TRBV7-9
CASSLDWPEQFF
TGTGCCAGCAGCTTAGATTGGCCTGAGCAGTTCTTC
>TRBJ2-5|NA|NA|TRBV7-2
CASSLSQRTQETQYF
TGTGCCAGCAGCTTATCCCAGCGGACGCAAGAGACCCAGTACTTC
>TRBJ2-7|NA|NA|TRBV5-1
CASSLGQSGSYEQYF
TGCGCCAGCAGCTTAGGACAGTCAGGCTCCTACGAGCAGTACTTC
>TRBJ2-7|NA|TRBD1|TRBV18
CASSRNPGQGAPNEVAGSYEQYF
TGTGCCAGCTCACGAAATCCGGGACAGGGTGCCCCGAACGAGGTAGCGGGCTCCTACGAGCAGTACTTC
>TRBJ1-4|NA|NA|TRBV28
CASSPPRGLVNEKLFF
TGTGCCAGCAGTCCCCCGAGGGGACTGGTGAATGAAAAACTGTTTTTT
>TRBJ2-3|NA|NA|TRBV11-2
CATRLVPTDTQYF
TGTGCCACAAGACTCGTCCCCACAGATACGCAGTATTTT
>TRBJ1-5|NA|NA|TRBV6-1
CASSEWGEPQHF
TGTGCCAGCAGTGAATGGGGGGAACCCCAGCATTTT
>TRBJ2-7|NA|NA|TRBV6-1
CASSPADRRYEQYF
TGTGCCAGCAGCCCAGCTGACAGAAGGTACGAGCAGTACTTC
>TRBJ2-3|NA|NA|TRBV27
CASSSNGLTDTQYF
TGTGCCAGCAGTTCTAATGGGCTAACAGATACGCAGTATTTT
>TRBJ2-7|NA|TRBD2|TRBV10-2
CARAAGEGYEQYF
TGCGCCCGGGCGGCGGGAGAAGGGTACGAGCAGTACTTC
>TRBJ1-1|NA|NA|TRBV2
CASIPPGAEAFF
TGTGCCAGCATTCCCCCGGGGGCTGAAGCTTTCTTT
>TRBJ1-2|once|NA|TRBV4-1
CASSQRGGRAGGYTF
TGCGCCAGCAGCCAGAGAGGCGGCAGGGCAGGAGGCTACACCTTC
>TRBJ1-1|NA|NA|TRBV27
CASSLQGGGTEAFF
TGTGCCAGCAGTTTACAAGGCGGTGGCACTGAAGCTTTCTTT
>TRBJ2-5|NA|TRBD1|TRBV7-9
CASSLATGGETQYF
TGTGCCAGCAGCTTAGCCACAGGGGGAGAGACCCAGTACTTC
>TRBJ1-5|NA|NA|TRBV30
CAWSARPPRGNQPQHF
TGTGCCTGGAGTGCCCGACCCCCCCGGGGCAATCAGCCCCAGCATTTT
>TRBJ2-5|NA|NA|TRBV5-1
CASSSGFGQETQYF
TGCGCCAGCAGCTCGGGGTTTGGGCAAGAGACCCAGTACTTC
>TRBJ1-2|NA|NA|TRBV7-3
CASSPGVDAGYTF
TGTGCCAGCAGCCCCGGGGTAGACGCTGGCTACACCTTC
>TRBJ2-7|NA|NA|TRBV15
CATSRDYASRVSYEQYF
TGTGCCACCAGCAGAGATTACGCCTCCAGGGTTTCCTACGAGCAGTACTTC
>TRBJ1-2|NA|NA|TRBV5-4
CASSWRDNYGYTF
TGTGCCAGCAGCTGGAGGGACAACTATGGCTACACCTTC
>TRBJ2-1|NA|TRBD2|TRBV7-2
CASSLTSGPAGEQFF
TGTGCCAGCAGCCTTACTAGCGGGCCGGCGGGTGAGCAGTTCTTC
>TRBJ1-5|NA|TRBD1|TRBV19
CASSHRGQGQPQHF
TGTGCCAGTAGTCACAGGGGGCAGGGTCAGCCCCAGCATTTT